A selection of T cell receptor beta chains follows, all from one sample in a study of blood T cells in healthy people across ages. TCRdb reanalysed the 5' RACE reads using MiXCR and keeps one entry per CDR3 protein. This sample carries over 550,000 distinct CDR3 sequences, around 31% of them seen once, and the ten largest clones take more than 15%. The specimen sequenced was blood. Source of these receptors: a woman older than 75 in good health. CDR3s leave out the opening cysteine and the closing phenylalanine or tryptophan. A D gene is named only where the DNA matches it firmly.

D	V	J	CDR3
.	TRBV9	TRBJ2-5	ASSSGSPGETQY
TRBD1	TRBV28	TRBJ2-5	ASRPGQGRKETQY
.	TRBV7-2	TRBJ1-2	ASSPLRSNYGYT
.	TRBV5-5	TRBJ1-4	ASSPGRGSDEKLF
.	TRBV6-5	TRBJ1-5	ASNPTFDRFPQH
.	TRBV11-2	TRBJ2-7	ASSLVGTGFSYEQY
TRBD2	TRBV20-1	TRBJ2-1	SASLASGPYNEQF
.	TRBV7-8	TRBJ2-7	ASSLGGGAPYEQY
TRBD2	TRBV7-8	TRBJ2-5	ASSPTSGGAGGKETQY
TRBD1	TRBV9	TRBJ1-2	ASSVGSGTGPYGYT
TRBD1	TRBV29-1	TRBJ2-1	SVGTGGNEQF
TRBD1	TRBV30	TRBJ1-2	ASDRGYGYT
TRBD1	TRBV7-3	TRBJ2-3	ASSMTGGGTDTQY
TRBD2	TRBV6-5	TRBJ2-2	ASSPRGRGGTGELF
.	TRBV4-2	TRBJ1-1	ASSQLGANTEAF
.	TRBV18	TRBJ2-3	ASSPPYTDTQY
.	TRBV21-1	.	ASSTTGGSYNEQY
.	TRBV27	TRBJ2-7	ASSLSSGAGEPYEQY
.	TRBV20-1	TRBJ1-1	SARGGTGWTEAF
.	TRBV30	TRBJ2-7	AWASLSPYEQY
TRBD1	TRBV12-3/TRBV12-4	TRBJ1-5	ASSYRQGSNQPQH
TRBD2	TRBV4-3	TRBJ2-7	ASSPTSGAPREQY
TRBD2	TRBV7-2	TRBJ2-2	ASSLTSGGVGNTGELF
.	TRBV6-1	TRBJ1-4	ASLGWWEEKLF
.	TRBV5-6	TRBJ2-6	ASSLEGGGANVLT
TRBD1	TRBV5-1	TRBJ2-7	ASSRQGEVYEQY
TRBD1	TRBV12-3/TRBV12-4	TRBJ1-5	ASPPWDRGASGQPQH
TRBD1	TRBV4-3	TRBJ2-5	ASSQEMRQGMETQY
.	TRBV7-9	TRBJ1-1	ASSLLGEAF
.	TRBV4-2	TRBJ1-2	ASSQGESTRGGYT
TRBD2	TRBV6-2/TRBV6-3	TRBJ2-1	ASSFHGRDYNEQF
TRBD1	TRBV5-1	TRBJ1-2	ANSLEGSGGYGYT
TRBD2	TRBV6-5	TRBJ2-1	ASSSGRSGEQF
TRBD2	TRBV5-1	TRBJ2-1	ASSLGGGASLEQF
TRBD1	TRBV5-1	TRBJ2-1	TSSSGQGADNEQC
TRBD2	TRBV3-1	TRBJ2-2	ASSPSGGGELF
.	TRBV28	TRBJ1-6	ASSLGAAYNSPLH
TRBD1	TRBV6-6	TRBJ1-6	ASSNLWDREGYSPPH
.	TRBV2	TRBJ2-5	ARKDYPETQY
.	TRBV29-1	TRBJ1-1	SVDTGTNTETF
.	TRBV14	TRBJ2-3	ASSQRLADTQY
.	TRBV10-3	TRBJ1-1	AISGGTRNTEAF
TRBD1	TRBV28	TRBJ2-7	ASETGTGQYEQY
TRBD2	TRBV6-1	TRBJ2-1	ASTGVQRGVSYNEQF
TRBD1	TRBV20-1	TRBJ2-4	SARVGDRGNIQY
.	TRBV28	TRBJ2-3	ASSFSDQGQY
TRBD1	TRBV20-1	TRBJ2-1	SGTGQINNEQF
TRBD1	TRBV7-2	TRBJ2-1	ASSLAGTGSYNEQF
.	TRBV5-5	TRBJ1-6	ASSRAEVYSPLH
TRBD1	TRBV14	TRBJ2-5	ASSPRTGGVRLETQY
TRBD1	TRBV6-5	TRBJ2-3	ASSWGQGADTQY
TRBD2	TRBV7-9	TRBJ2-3	ASSSSVAGGPSDTQY
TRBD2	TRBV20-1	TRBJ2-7	SVHLAGGSQEAQY
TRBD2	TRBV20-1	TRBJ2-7	SARDRLTSGGYEQY
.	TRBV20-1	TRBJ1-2	SAHSAGPADANYGYT